The sequence of this T cell receptor beta chain was determined in a study of T cells in tuberculosis. Study-wide findings and caveats: Smaller alpha distances in active tuberculosis partly reflected shorter CDR3-alpha lengths.

Germline V gene sequence: CDR1 SGHRS, CDR2 YFSETQ. V lost 9 bases and J 0 bases, leaving 17 bases between the germline ends. The CDR3 length is 15 residues. Profiling relied on immunoSEQ multiplex PCR, and the TCRdb table lists in-frame clones only, not all of them. The sample contains roughly 34,000 clones, around nine tenths of which appear only once. Time point here: new active TB diagnosis, blood taken before or within 7 days of starting treatment. In the case of this clone: Its antigen is not known.

Sequences were derived from PBMCs, sampled at tuberculosis diagnosis. This TCR was recovered from an adult with tuberculosis. V usage is TRBV5-1 and J usage is TRBJ2-3; D may be TRBD2 (5 bases). The CDR3 spells CATRRAWTSTDTQYF. As DNA, the CDR3 is TGCGCCACCAGGAGAGCTTGGACTAGCACAGATACGCAGTATTTT.